These 7 T cell receptor beta chains were sequenced from one sample in a study of T cells in Graves' hyperthyroidism and ophthalmopathy. What was amplified from RNA transcripts were TCR beta CDR3 regions. Primed by the HTBI set, a first-round RT-PCR was run on the TCR CDR3. Each CDR3 protein gets one entry after TCRdb re-called the multiplex PCR reads with MiXCR. Of about 300,000 distinct CDR3 sequences in the sample, roughly 19% were seen once. Sequences were obtained from blood. All receptors derive from a man aged 45-65 years with Graves' ophthalmopathy.

This rearrangement joins TRBV6-1 to TRBJ2-4; D is undetermined. Trimming stripped 1 base from V and 5 bases from J, with 12 bases between. Germline V CDR1 and CDR2: MNHNS, SASEGT. The CDR3 contains 15 residues. This chain's CDR3 is CASSEVERAENIQYF. CDR3 bases: TGTGCCAGCAGTGAAGTAGAAAGAGCTGAAAACATTCAGTACTTC.

The chain is built from TRBV24-1 and TRBJ2-1; D not certain. Germline values: CDR1 KGHDR, CDR2 SFDVKD. The CDR3 sequence is 16 residues long. Trimming took off 10 bases at V and 0 bases at J, with 18 bases between the two ends. The CDR3 here is CATPKTPHHSYNEQFF. DNA of the CDR3: TGTGCCACTCCTAAGACCCCCCATCACTCCTACAATGAGCAGTTCTTC.

A few counts support this clonotype. The chain carries TRBV20-1 and TRBJ2-7, with D possibly matching TRBD1 (6 bases). The length of the CDR3 is 14 residues. V lost 1 base to trimming and J lost 3 bases, with 13 bases between them. From germline, CDR1 is DFQATT and CDR2 SNEGSKA (reference sequence). The CDR3 sequence is CSARGWDTIYEQYF. Written as DNA, the CDR3 is TGCAGTGCTAGAGGCTGGGACACGATCTACGAGCAGTACTTC.

The sample holds many counts of this clonotype. The chain joins TRBV7-2 to TRBJ2-5; D may be TRBD2 (5 bases). Trimming removed 4 bases from V and 5 bases from J, with 14 bases in between. This CDR3 is 14 amino acids long. The germline gives CDR1 SGHTA, CDR2 FQGNSA. The CDR3 loop is CASSSSSGGETQYF. DNA for the CDR3: TGTGCCAGCAGCTCATCGTCGGGCGGGGAGACCCAGTACTTC.

This clonotype showed up just once. CDR3 sequence (DNA): TGTGCCAGCAGAAGGGGACTAGCGGGAGCAGATACGCAGTATTTT. It specifies CASRRGLAGADTQYF. V usage is TRBV7-9 and J usage is TRBJ2-3; 14 bases line up with TRBD2. The CDR3 is made up of 15 amino acids. V shed 6 bases, J shed 4 bases, and the junction held 3 bases outside the gene matches. Per the germline V gene, CDR1 is SEHNR and CDR2 is FQNEAQ (reference sequence).

This clonotype has just a few counts. The gene calls are TRBV15 and TRBJ2-4; 9 bases align to TRBD1. In germline, CDR1 is LNHNV, CDR2 YYDKDF (reference sequence). The V segment lost 11 bases and the J segment 3 bases; nucleotides outside the gene matches: 8. CDR3 length: 14 amino acids. CDR3 bases: TGTGCCGTTCGACAGGGGGAGGGCAAAAACATTCAGTACTTC. Protein: CAVRQGEGKNIQYF.

This clonotype was recorded once. A much larger clonotype is one base distant, so this may be a read error. The chain combines TRBV5-1 with TRBJ1-2, with 8 nucleotides matching TRBD1. Germline V gene data show CDR1 as SGHRS and CDR2 as YFSETQ. The length of the CDR3 is 12 residues. J lost 7 bases, V lost 7 bases, and 6 bases had no gene match. The CDR3 reads CASGQGDCGYTF. The CDR3 coding sequence is TGCGCCAGCGGACAGGGTGACTGTGGCTACACCTTC. Based on the CDR3 plus reference TRBV5-1 and TRBJ1-2, the full variable domain is KAGVTQTPRYLIKTRGQQVTLSCSPISGHRSVSWYQQTPGQGLQFLFEYFSETQRNKGNFPGRFSGRQFSNSRSEMNVSTLELGDSALYLCASGQGDCGYTFGSGTRLTVV.